In this sample, the clone carrying this T cell receptor (beta chain) turned up a few times. Per the authors' pipeline: Amplification with reference gene primers provided the estimates of nucleated cell counts. Measured with immunoSEQ multiplex PCR; TCRdb has only the in-frame clones, and not every one. The V and J calls and clone size come from that table; D and trimming were worked out from the DNA. The table includes about 140,000 clones, around 90% detected once. The record originates from a study of blood T cell repertoires in COVID-19. About the study: The study drew acute and convalescent COVID-19 samples from the United States, Italy and Spain. T cells, B-cell-depleted T cells, or PBMCs provided the cDNA or gDNA that served as material.

The length of the CDR3 is 11 residues. CDR1 and CDR2 (germline): SGHTA, FQGTGA. V gave up 5 bases and J gave up 4 bases, with 6 bases separating them. The specimen was peripheral blood. This clonotype was obtained from a human donor in a cohort sampled during active COVID-19. J is TRBJ2-7 and V is TRBV7-3, with D unresolved. For the CDR3, the DNA is TGTGCCAGCAGCCCAGTATACGAGCAGTACTTC. This encodes CASSPVYEQYF.